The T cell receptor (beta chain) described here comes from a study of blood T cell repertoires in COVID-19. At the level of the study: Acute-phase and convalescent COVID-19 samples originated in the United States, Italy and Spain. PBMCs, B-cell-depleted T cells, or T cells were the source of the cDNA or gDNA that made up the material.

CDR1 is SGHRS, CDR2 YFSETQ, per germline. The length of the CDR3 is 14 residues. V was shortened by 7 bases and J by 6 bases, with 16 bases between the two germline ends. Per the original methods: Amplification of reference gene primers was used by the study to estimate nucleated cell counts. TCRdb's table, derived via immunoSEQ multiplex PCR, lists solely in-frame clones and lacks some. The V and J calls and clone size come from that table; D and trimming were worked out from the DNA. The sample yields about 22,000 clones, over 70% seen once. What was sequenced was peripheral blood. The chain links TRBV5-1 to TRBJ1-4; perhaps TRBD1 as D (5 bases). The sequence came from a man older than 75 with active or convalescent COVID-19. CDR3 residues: CASRATAGDEKLFF. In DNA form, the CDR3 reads TGCGCCAGCCGGGCGACGGCGGGGGATGAAAAACTGTTTTTT. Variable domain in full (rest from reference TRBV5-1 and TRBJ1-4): KAGVTQTPRYLIKTRGQQVTLSCSPISGHRSVSWYQQTPGQGLQFLFEYFSETQRNKGNFPGRFSGRQFSNSRSEMNVSTLELGDSALYLCASRATAGDEKLFFGSGTQLSVL.